The 16 T cell receptor beta chains below come from one sample, sequenced in a study of OX40 agonist ivuxolimab in advanced cancers. This table comes from immunoSEQ multiplex PCR, and its TCRdb copy is limited to in-frame clones, with some not included. The sample records about 19,000 clones, roughly nine tenths being singletons. The source material was CD4+ or CD8+ T cells sorted from blood, sampled in a trial of the OX40 agonist ivuxolimab. These receptors were obtained from an adult with an advanced solid tumor such as melanoma, head and neck, liver or kidney cancer.

This chain joins TRBV29-1 and TRBJ2-1; TRBD1 might be the D (5 bases). The CDR3 covers 12 residues. Germline-derived CDR1 and CDR2 are SQVTM and ANQGSEA. Trimming removed 6 bases at V and 7 bases at J, with 13 bases between. The CDR3 region has the DNA TGCAGCGTCGACGGACAACTAAATGAGCAGTTCTTC. The encoded protein is CSVDGQLNEQFF.

The CDR3 nucleotides read TGTGCCAGCAGCCCCCGGACAGGGGCAGGCTCCGGGGAGCTGTTTTTT. Protein sequence: CASSPRTGAGSGELFF. The V and J genes are TRBV11-3 and TRBJ2-2; 9 bases are shared with TRBD1. Germline values: CDR1 SGHNT, CDR2 YENEEA. The CDR3 has 16 residues. Losses at the gene ends were 5 bases for V and 6 bases for J; bases not matched to a gene: 10.

The chain employs TRBV6-4 and TRBJ2-1; 13 bases map to TRBD2. The CDR3 is made up of 16 amino acids. Germline trimming cut 4 bases from V and 5 bases from J; bases unmatched to any gene: 5. Germline V gene data show CDR1 as MRHNA and CDR2 as SNTAGT. This CDR3 reads CASSVGLAGPNNEQFF. The CDR3 nucleotides read TGTGCCAGCAGTGTGGGACTAGCGGGACCGAACAATGAGCAGTTCTTC.

The chain links TRBV9 to TRBJ1-1, with 7 bases aligning to TRBD1. The germline V gene encodes CDR1 SGDLS and CDR2 YYNGEE. The CDR3 loop spans 13 amino acids. The J segment lost 1 base and the V segment lost 3 bases, leaving 0 bases of the junction unmatched. The CDR3 region is CASSGQGNTEAFF. The CDR3 DNA follows: TGTGCCAGCAGCGGACAGGGGAACACTGAAGCTTTCTTT.

The CDR3 DNA sequence: TGTGCCAGCAGTTTAGCCCCGAGGGCTAGCGGGAGCTACGAGCAGTACTTC. Translating gives CASSLAPRASGSYEQYF. V gene TRBV27 combines with J gene TRBJ2-7, with 10 bases that match TRBD2. Germline V gene data show CDR1 as MNHEY and CDR2 as SMNVEV (reference sequence). The ends lost 2 bases at V and 3 bases at J; junction bases unmatched: 10. The CDR3 loop spans 17 amino acids.

In its sample, this clone was seen a few times. The J gene is TRBJ1-4, the V gene TRBV5-1; no firm D call. The CDR3 is made up of 12 amino acids. Germline V gene lookup returns CDR1 SGHRS and CDR2 YFSETQ. Between the trimmed V and J ends, which lost 5 bases and 7 bases, there was a span of 9 bases. The CDR3 spells CASSERPEKLFF. CDR3 in DNA: TGCGCCAGCAGTGAACGTCCTGAAAAACTGTTTTTT.

The rearrangement joins TRBV4-2 to TRBJ2-7; the D call may be TRBD1 or TRBD2 (5 bases each). V shed 5 bases and J shed 2 bases, with 19 bases lying between them. Germline assignment: CDR1 LGHNA and CDR2 YNFKEQ. The CDR3 contains 16 residues. The CDR3 nucleotides read TGTGCCAGCAGCTCCCTCCGGGACCTAGGGCCCTACGAGCAGTACTTC. Protein: CASSSLRDLGPYEQYF.

The rearrangement joins TRBV4-3 to TRBJ2-3, with D maybe TRBD1 (5 bases). The V end lost 0 bases, the J end lost 6 bases, and 16 bases lay between the germline ends. The germline V gene has CDR1 LGHNA and CDR2 YSLEER. The CDR3 is 16 amino acids. The CDR3 region has the DNA TGCGCCAGCAGCCAAGATAGGGCAGGGAAGGGCGATACGCAGTATTTT. It yields the protein CASSQDRAGKGDTQYF.

The chain is built from TRBV6-4 and TRBJ2-3, with 8 bases matching TRBD2. The CDR3 is made up of 16 amino acids. The V segment lost 2 bases and the J segment 1 base; nucleotides outside the gene matches: 5. The germline V gene has CDR1 MRHNA and CDR2 SNTAGT. This chain's CDR3 is CASSDGAGEGTDTQYF. CDR3 DNA sequence: TGTGCCAGCAGTGACGGAGCGGGAGAAGGCACAGATACGCAGTATTTT.

The rearrangement joins TRBV9 to TRBJ2-5; a weak D match, TRBD1 (6 bases). V lost 4 bases, J lost 2 bases, and 12 bases lay in between. The CDR3 loop spans 14 amino acids. Germline assignment: CDR1 SGDLS and CDR2 YYNGEE. The CDR3 nucleotides read TGTGCCAGCAGCCAATGGGGACAACAAGAGACCCAGTACTTC. This translates into CASSQWGQQETQYF.

This chain joins TRBV13 and TRBJ1-5; D remains ambiguous. The CDR3 length is 17 residues. The germline V gene encodes CDR1 PRHDT and CDR2 FYEKMQ (reference sequence). Trimming stripped 6 bases from V and 0 bases from J, with 18 bases between. CDR3 loop: CASSFSDGMFSNQPQHF. CDR3 sequence (DNA): TGTGCCAGCAGTTTTTCGGACGGAATGTTTAGCAATCAGCCCCAGCATTTT.

This chain joins TRBV15 and TRBJ2-5, with TRBD2 as a possible D gene (6 bases). The CDR3 spans 15 residues. Germline V gene data show CDR1 as LNHNV and CDR2 as YYDKDF (reference sequence). Trimming took 2 bases from V and 5 from J, leaving 15 bases between them. The CDR3 sequence is CATSRPAGSFETQYF. As DNA, the CDR3 is TGTGCCACCAGCAGACCTGCGGGGAGCTTTGAGACCCAGTACTTC.

The chain uses TRBV15 and TRBJ1-4; tentative D call: TRBD1 (6 bases). Trimming cost V 2 bases and J 1 base, with 17 bases left between them. This CDR3 is built from 18 residues. Germline CDR1 is LNHNV and CDR2 is YYDKDF (reference sequence). The CDR3 region has the DNA TGTGCCACCAGCAGATTACCAGGGGTGTTTTTAACTAATGAAAAACTGTTTTTT. This sequence encodes CATSRLPGVFLTNEKLFF.

The chain couples TRBV5-6 to TRBJ1-4; D is unresolved. CDR1 and CDR2 from the germline V gene are SGHDT and YYEEEE. The CDR3 loop spans 12 amino acids. Trimming removed 9 bases at V and 6 bases at J, with 12 bases between. CDR3 loop: CATYRADEKLFF. The CDR3 DNA is TGTGCCACGTACAGAGCCGATGAAAAACTGTTTTTT. The full variable domain, rest sourced from reference TRBV5-6 and TRBJ1-4, is DAGVTQSPTHLIKTRGQQVTLRCSPKSGHDTVSWYQQALGQGPQFIFQYYEEEERQRGNFPDRFSGHQFPNYSSELNVNALLLGDSALYLCATYRADEKLFFGSGTQLSVL.

The chain recombines TRBV14 with TRBJ2-3, with D possibly being TRBD1 (6 bases). V lost 5 bases and J 6 bases, leaving 18 bases between the germline ends. The germline V gene has CDR1 SGHDN and CDR2 FVKESK. The CDR3 is made up of 15 amino acids. CDR3 DNA sequence: TGTGCCAGCAGCACCTGGACAGAACCACATGATACGCAGTATTTT. Protein product: CASSTWTEPHDTQYF.

The chain combines TRBV19 with TRBJ2-1, with TRBD2 matching over 10 bases. The CDR3 extends over 18 amino acids. The V gene end was trimmed by 4 bases and the J gene end by 0 bases; junction bases not matched to a gene: 9. In germline, CDR1 is LNHDA, CDR2 SQIVND (reference sequence). CDR3 in amino acids: CASSKELAGYSSYNEQFF. The CDR3 DNA reads TGTGCCAGTAGTAAGGAACTAGCGGGGTATAGCTCCTACAATGAGCAGTTCTTC.